The source of this T cell receptor (beta chain) is a study of a mutant IDH1 vaccine in newly diagnosed glioma. Time point described: baseline, week 1 (first vaccination visit). Treatment given: pre-vaccination baseline after standard-of-care therapy. Clones were read by immunoSEQ multiplex PCR, and TCRdb kept only the in-frame ones, dropping some. The repertoire includes about 33,000 clones, approximately 86% of them detected once, and around 4.9% sits in the top ten. The material was PBMCs, obtained from a glioma patient treated with radiotherapy, temozolomide or both. The TCR was taken from a woman aged 40 to 50 with glioma.

As DNA, the CDR3 is TGCGCCAGCAGCTCGGAACTAGCGGGAGTCACCGGGGAGCTGTTTTTT. Its translation is CASSSELAGVTGELFF. V and J are TRBV5-1 and TRBJ2-2; 11 bases agree with TRBD2. V shed 3 bases, J shed 4 bases, and the junction held 5 bases outside the gene matches. The CDR3 is 16 residues long. Germline CDR1 and CDR2: SGHRS and YFSETQ.